Below are 2 T cell receptor beta chains sequenced from a single sample in a study of blood T cell repertoires in COVID-19. The protocol was immunoSEQ multiplex PCR, while the TCRdb copy is restricted to in-frame clones and leaves out a portion. The sample yields a few hundred thousand clones, 75% to 90% seen once. The sample was peripheral blood. Every receptor here comes from a woman aged 55-69 years with COVID-19, enrolled during active disease.

This rearrangement joins TRBV5-1 to TRBJ1-2; 7 bases are a match to TRBD1. This CDR3 region has 14 residues. Germline V gene sequence: CDR1 SGHRS, CDR2 YFSETQ. V lost 7 bases to trimming and J lost 2 bases; unmatched junction nucleotides: 8. Here the CDR3 DNA reads TGCGCCAGCTCCCCCCCGGACAGGAACTATGGCTACACCTTC. The encoded protein is CASSPPDRNYGYTF.

The V gene is TRBV7-8, the J gene TRBJ2-5; no firm D call. The CDR3 runs to 13 residues. Trimming took off 5 bases at V and 2 bases at J, with 9 bases between the two ends. Germline values: CDR1 SGHVS, CDR2 FQNEAQ. DNA of the CDR3: TGTGCCAGCAGCACTCCCCCTCAAGAGACCCAGTACTTC. Residues: CASSTPPQETQYF.